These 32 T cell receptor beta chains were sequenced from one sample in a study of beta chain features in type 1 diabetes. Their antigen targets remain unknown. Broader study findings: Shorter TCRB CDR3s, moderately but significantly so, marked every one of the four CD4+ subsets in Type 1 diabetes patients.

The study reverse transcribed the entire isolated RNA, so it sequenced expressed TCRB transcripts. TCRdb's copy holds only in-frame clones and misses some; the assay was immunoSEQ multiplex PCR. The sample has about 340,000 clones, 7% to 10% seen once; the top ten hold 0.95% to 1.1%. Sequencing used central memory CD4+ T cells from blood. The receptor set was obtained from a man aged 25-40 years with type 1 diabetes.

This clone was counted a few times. CDR3 sequence (DNA): TGCGCCAGCAGTGAACATATACAAGAGACCCAGTACTTC. It specifies CASSEHIQETQYF. V is TRBV10-1 and J is TRBJ2-5; D is unclear. The CDR3 loop spans 13 amino acids. V gave up 3 bases and J gave up 2 bases, with 7 bases separating them. Germline CDR1 WNHNN, CDR2 SYGVQD (reference sequence).

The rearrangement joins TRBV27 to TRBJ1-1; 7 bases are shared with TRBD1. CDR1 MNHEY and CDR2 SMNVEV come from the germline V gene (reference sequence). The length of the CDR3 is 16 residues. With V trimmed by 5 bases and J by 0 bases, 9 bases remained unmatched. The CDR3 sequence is CASSQTGLPLNTEAFF. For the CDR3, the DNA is TGTGCCAGCAGTCAGACAGGGCTGCCACTGAACACTGAAGCTTTCTTT.

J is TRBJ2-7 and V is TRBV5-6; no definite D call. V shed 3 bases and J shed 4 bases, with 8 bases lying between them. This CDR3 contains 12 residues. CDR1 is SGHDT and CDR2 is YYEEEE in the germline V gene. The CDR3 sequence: CASSSGRYEQYF. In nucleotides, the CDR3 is TGTGCCAGCAGCTCAGGCAGATACGAGCAGTACTTC.

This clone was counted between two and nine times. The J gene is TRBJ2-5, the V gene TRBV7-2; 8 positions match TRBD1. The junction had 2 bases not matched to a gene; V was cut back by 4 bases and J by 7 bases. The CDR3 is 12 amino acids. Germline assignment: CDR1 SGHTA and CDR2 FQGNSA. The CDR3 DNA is TGTGCCAGCAGCTCCGGACAGGGGACCCAGTACTTC. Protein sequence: CASSSGQGTQYF.

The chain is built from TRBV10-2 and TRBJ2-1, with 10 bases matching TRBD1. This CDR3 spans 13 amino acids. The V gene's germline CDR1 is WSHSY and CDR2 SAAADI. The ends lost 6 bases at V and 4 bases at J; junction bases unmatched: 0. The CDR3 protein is CASRDRGYNEQFF. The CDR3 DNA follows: TGCGCCAGCAGGGACAGGGGGTACAATGAGCAGTTCTTC.

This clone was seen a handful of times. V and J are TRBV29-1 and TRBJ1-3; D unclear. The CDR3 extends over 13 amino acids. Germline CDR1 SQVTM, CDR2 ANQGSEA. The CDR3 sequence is CSFSHSSGNTIYF. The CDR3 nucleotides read TGCAGTTTCTCCCACAGCTCTGGAAACACCATATATTTT.

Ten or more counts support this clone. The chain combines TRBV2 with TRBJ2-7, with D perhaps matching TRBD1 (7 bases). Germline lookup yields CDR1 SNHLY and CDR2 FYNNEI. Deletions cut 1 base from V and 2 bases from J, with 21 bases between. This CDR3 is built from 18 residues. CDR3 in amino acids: CASSEDPLTGRPAYEQYF. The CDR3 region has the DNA TGTGCCAGCAGTGAAGATCCACTGACAGGGAGGCCGGCCTACGAGCAGTACTTC.

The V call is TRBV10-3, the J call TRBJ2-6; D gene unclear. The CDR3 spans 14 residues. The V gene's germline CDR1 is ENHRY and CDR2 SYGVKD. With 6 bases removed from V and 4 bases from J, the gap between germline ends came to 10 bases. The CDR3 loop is CAISASRGANVLTF. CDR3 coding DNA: TGTGCCATCAGCGCATCCAGGGGGGCCAACGTCCTGACTTTC.

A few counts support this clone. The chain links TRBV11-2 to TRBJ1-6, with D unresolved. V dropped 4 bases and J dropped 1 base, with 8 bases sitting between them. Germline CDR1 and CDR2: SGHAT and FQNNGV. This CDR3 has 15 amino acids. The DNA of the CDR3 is TGTGCCAGCAGCTACGGGGAGTCCTATAATTCACCCCTCCACTTT. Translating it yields CASSYGESYNSPLHF.

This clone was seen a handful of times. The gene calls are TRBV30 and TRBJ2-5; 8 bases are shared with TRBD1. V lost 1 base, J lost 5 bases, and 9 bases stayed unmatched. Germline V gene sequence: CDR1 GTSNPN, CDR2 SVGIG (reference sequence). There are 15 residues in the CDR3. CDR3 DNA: TGTGCCTGGAGTGCCGACAGGGGCGGTGGGGAGACCCAGTACTTC. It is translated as CAWSADRGGGETQYF.

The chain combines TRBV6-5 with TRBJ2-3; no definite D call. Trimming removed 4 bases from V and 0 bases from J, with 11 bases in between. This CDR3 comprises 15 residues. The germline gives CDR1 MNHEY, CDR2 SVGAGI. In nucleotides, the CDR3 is TGTGCCAGCAGTTCCCCTACGGGTAGCACAGATACGCAGTATTTT. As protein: CASSSPTGSTDTQYF.

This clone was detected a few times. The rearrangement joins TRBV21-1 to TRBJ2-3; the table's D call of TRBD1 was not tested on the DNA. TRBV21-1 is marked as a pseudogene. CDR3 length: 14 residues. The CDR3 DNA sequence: TGTGCCAGCAGTGGACAGGGGCGCACAGATACGCAGTATTTT. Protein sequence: CASSGQGRTDTQYF.

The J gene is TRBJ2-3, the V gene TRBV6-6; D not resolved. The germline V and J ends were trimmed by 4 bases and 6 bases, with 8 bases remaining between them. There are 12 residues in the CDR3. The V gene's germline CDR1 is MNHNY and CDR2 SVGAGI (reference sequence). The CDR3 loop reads CASSWSGDTQYF. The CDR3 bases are TGTGCCAGCAGTTGGTCTGGTGATACGCAGTATTTT.

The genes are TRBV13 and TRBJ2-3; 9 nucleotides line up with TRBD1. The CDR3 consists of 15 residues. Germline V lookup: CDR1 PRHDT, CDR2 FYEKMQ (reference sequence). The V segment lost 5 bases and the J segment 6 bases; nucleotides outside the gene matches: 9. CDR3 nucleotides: TGTGCCAGCAGCCCAGGACAGGGGATAGGGGATACGCAGTATTTT. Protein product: CASSPGQGIGDTQYF.

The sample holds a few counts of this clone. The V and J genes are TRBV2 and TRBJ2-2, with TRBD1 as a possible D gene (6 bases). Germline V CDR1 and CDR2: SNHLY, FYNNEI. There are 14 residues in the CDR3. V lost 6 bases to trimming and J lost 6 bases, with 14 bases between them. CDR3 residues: CASSPGPGAGELFF. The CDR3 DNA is TGTGCCAGCAGCCCGGGCCCAGGGGCCGGGGAGCTGTTTTTT. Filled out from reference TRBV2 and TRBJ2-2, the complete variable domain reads EPEVTQTPSHQVTQMGQEVILRCVPISNHLYFYWYRQILGQKVEFLVSFYNNEISEKSEIFDDQFSVERPDGSNFTLKIRSTKLEDSAMYFCASSPGPGAGELFFGEGSRLTVL.

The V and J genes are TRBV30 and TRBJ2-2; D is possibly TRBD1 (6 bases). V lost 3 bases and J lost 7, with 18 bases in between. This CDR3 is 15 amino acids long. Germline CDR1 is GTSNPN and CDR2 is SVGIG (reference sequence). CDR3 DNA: TGTGCCTGGAGCGCAGAGACCAGGGGTAACGGGGAGCTGTTTTTT. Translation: CAWSAETRGNGELFF.

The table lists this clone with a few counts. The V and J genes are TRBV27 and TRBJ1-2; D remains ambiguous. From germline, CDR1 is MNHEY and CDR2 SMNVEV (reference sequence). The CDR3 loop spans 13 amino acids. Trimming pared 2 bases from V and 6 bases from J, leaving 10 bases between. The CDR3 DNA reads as TGTGCCAGCAGTTTAAAATCCTGGGATGGCTACACCTTC. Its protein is CASSLKSWDGYTF.

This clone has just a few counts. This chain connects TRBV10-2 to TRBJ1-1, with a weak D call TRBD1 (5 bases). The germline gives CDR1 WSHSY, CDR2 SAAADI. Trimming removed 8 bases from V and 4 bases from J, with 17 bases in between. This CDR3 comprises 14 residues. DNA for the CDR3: TGCGCCAGCCTTTTGGGGGGGTACGGCACTGAAGCTTTCTTT. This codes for CASLLGGYGTEAFF.

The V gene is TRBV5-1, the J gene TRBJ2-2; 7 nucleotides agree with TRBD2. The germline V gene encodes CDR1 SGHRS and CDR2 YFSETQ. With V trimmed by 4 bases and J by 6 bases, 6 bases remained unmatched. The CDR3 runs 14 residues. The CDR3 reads CASSAGVGAGELFF. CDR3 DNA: TGCGCCAGCAGCGCGGGAGTCGGCGCCGGGGAGCTGTTTTTT.

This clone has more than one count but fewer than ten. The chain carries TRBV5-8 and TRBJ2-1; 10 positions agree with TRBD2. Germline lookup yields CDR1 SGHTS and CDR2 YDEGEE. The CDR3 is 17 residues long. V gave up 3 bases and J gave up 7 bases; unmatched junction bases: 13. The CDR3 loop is CASSYLRLAGAWNEQFF. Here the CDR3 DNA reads TGTGCCAGCAGCTACTTGCGGCTAGCGGGGGCGTGGAATGAGCAGTTCTTC.

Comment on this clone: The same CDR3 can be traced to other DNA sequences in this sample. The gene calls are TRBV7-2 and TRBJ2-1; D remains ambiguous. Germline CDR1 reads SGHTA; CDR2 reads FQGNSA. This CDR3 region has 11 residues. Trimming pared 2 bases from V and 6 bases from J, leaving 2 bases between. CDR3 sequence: CASSLLNEQFF. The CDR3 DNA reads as TGTGCCAGCAGCTTACTCAATGAGCAGTTCTTC. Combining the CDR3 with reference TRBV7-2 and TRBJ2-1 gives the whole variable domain GAGVSQSPSNKVTEKGKDVELRCDPISGHTALYWYRQSLGQGLEFLIYFQGNSAPDKSGLPSDRFSAERTGGSVSTLTIQRTQQEDSAVYLCASSLLNEQFFGPGTRLTVL.

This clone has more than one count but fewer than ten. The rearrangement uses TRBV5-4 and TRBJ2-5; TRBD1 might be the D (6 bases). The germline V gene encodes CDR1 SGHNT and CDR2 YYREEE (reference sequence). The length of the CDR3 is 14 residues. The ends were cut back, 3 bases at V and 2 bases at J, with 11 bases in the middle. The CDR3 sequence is CASSSGQQQETQYF. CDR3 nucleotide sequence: TGTGCCAGCAGCTCTGGACAGCAACAAGAGACCCAGTACTTC. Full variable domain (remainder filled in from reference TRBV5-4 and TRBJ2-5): ETGVTQSPTHLIKTRGQQVTLRCSSQSGHNTVSWYQQALGQGPQFIFQYYREEENGRGNFPPRFSGLQFPNYSSELNVNALELDDSALYLCASSSGQQQETQYFGPGTRLLVL.

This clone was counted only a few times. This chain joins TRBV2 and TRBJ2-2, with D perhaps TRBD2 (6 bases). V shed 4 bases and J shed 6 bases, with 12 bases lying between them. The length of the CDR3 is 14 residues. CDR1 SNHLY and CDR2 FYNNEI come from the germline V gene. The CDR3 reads CASSGGAWAGELFF. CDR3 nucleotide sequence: TGTGCCAGCAGTGGCGGGGCTTGGGCCGGGGAGCTGTTTTTT.

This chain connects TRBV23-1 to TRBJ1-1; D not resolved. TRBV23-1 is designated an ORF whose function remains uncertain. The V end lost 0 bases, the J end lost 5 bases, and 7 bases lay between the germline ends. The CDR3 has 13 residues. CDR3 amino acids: CASSQSGSTEAFF. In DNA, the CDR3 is TGCGCCAGCAGTCAATCGGGATCTACTGAAGCTTTCTTT.

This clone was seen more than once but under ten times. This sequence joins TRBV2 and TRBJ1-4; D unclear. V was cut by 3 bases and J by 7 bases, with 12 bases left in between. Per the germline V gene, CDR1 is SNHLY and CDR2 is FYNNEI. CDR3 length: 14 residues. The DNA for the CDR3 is TGTGCCAGCAGTGAGCTAGAAGAGGGTGAAAAACTGTTTTTT. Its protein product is CASSELEEGEKLFF. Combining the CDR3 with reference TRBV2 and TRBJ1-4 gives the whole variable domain EPEVTQTPSHQVTQMGQEVILRCVPISNHLYFYWYRQILGQKVEFLVSFYNNEISEKSEIFDDQFSVERPDGSNFTLKIRSTKLEDSAMYFCASSELEEGEKLFFGSGTQLSVL.

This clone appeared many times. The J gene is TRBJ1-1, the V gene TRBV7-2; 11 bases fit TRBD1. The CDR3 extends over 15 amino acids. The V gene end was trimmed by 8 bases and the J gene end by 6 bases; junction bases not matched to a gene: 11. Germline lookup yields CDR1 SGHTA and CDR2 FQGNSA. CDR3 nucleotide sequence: TGTGCCAGCGGCCGACCGGACAGGGGGCCGGCTGAAGCTTTCTTT. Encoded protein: CASGRPDRGPAEAFF. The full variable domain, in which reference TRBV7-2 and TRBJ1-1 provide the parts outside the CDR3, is GAGVSQSPSNKVTEKGKDVELRCDPISGHTALYWYRQSLGQGLEFLIYFQGNSAPDKSGLPSDRFSAERTGGSVSTLTIQRTQQEDSAVYLCASGRPDRGPAEAFFGQGTRLTVV.

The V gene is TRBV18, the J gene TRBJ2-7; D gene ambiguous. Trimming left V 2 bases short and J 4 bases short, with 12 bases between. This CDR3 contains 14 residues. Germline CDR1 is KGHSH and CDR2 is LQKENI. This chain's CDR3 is CASSPTTAVYEQYF. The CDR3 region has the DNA TGTGCCAGCTCACCAACCACGGCGGTTTACGAGCAGTACTTC.

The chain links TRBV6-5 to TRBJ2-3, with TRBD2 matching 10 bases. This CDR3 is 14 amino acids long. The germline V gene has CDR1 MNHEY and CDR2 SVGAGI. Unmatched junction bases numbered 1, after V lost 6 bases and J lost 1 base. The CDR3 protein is CASRGLAGTDTQYF. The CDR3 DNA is TGTGCCAGCAGAGGACTAGCGGGCACAGATACGCAGTATTTT.

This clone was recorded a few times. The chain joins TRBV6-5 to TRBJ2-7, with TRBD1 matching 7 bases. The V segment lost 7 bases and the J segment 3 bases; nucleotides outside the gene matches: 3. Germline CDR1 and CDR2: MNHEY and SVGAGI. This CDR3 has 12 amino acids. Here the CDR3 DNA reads TGTGCCAGCACTGGACAGGACTACGAGCAGTACTTC. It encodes CASTGQDYEQYF.

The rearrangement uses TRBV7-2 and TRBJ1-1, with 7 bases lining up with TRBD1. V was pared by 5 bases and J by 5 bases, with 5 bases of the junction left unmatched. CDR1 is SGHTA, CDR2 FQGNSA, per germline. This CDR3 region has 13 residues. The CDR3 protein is CASSGRQGTEAFF. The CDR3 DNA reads TGTGCCAGCAGCGGACGACAGGGAACTGAAGCTTTCTTT.

CDR3 protein: CASSLGQGAPGANVLTF. The CDR3 DNA follows: TGTGCCAGCAGCCTGGGACAGGGGGCCCCTGGGGCCAACGTCCTGACTTTC. The V gene is TRBV7-2, the J gene TRBJ2-6; 12 bases align to TRBD1. The length of the CDR3 is 17 residues. V lost 5 bases to trimming and J lost 2 bases; unmatched junction nucleotides: 4. Germline lookup yields CDR1 SGHTA and CDR2 FQGNSA.

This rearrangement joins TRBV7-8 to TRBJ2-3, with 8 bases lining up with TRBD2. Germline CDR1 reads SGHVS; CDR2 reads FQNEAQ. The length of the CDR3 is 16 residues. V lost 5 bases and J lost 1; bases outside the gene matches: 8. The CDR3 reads CASSVWATSGTDTQYF. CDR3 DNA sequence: TGTGCCAGCAGCGTCTGGGCGACTAGCGGCACAGATACGCAGTATTTT.